The 2 T cell receptor beta chains reported below all come from one sample, sequenced in a study of neurological immune-mediated disorders (dated by TCRdb to the late 2010s). Reading the label with the study, this specimen's time point is: longitudinal time-point 3. The receptor library was made with 5' RACE. Sequenced using an Illumina HiSeq 2500. In TCRdb, the public reads were trimmed at Q25 with fastp and aligned with MiXCR, with productive beta chains retained. Every CDR3 protein is listed once, alongside the most common genes and DNA of its rows. The sample records 84,000 or so distinct CDR3 sequences, around 4.5% of which are singletons. The ten largest account for approximately 5.4% of the sample. Sequenced input: PBMCs. All receptors derive from a woman aged 55 to 70 with multiple sclerosis.

This clonotype was detected many times. This chain joins TRBV7-8 and TRBJ2-5, with 11 bases matching TRBD2. This CDR3 has 16 residues. Germline V CDR1 and CDR2: SGHVS, FQNEAQ. After removal of 0 bases from V and 1 base from J, the junction contained 1 base not matched to a gene. For the CDR3, the DNA is TGTGCCAGCAGCTTAGCGGGACTAGCGGCCCAAGAGACCCAGTACTTC. Protein: CASSLAGLAAQETQYF.

At least ten counts were recorded for this clonotype. This chain links TRBV6-1 with TRBJ2-3; perhaps TRBD1 as D (6 bases). From germline, CDR1 is MNHNS and CDR2 SASEGT. This CDR3 is built from 14 residues. V lost 5 bases to trimming and J lost 4 bases, with 13 bases between them. CDR3 nucleotide sequence: TGTGCCAGCAGTTTACAGGGTAGCGCAGATACGCAGTATTTT. As protein: CASSLQGSADTQYF.